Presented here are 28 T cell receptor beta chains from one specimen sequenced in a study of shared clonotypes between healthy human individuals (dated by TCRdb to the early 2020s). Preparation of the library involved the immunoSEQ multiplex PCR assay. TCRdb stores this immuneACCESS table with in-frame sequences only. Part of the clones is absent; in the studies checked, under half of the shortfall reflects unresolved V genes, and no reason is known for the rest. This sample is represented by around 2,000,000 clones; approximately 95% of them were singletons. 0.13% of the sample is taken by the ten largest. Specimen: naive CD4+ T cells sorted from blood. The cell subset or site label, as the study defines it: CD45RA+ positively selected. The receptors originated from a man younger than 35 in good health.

This chain's CDR3 is CASSLEGRARGPTEAFF. CDR3 in DNA: TGTGCCAGCAGCTTAGAGGGCAGGGCCCGAGGGCCCACTGAAGCTTTCTTT. The rearrangement links TRBV11-2 to TRBJ1-1, with D perhaps matching TRBD1 (5 bases). This CDR3 comprises 17 residues. The V end lost 0 bases, the J end lost 4 bases, and 18 bases lay between the germline ends. Looked up from germline, CDR1 is SGHAT and CDR2 is FQNNGV.

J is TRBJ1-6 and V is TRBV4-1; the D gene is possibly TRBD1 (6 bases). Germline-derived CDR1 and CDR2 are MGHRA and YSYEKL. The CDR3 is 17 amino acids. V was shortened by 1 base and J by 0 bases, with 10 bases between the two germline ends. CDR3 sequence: CASSQVPGDSYNSPLHF. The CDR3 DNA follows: TGCGCCAGCAGCCAAGTCCCAGGGGACTCCTATAATTCACCCCTCCACTTT.

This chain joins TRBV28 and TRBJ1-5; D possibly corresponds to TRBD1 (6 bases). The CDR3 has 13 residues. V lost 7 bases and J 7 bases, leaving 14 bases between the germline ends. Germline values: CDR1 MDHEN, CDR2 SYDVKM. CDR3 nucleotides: TGTGCCAGCATACCGGGGGCGAGGCAGCCCCAGCATTTT. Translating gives CASIPGARQPQHF.

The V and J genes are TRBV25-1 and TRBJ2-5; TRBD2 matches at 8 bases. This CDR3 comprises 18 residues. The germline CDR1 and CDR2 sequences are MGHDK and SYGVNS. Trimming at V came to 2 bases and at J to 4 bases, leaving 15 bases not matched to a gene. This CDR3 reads CASSEPDRPAGGGETQYF. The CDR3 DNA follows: TGTGCCAGCAGTGAACCTGACCGACCGGCGGGGGGAGGAGAGACCCAGTACTTC.

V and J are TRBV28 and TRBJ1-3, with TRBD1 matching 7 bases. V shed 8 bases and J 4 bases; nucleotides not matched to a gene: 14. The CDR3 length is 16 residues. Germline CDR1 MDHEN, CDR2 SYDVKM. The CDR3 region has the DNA TGTGCCAGCCAATTGCCCGGGACAGCTAGGGGAAACACCATATATTTT. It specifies CASQLPGTARGNTIYF.

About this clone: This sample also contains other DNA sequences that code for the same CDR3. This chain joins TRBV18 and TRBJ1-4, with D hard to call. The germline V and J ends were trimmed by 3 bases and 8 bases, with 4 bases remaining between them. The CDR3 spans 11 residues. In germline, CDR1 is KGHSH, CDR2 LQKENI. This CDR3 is CASSPGEKLFF. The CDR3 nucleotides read TGTGCCAGCTCACCGGGGGAAAAACTGTTTTTT.

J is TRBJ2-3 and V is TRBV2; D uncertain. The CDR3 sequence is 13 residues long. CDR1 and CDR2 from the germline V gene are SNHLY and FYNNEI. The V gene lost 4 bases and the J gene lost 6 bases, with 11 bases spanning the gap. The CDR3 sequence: CASSVALTDTQYF. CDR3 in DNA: TGTGCCAGCAGTGTAGCCCTAACGGATACGCAGTATTTT.

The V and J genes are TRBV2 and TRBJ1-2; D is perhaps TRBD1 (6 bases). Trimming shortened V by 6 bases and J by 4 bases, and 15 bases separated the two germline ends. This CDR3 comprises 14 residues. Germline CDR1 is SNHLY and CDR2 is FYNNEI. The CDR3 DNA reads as TGTGCCAGCAGCGGACCCCAGGGGCTCTATGGCTACACCTTC. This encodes CASSGPQGLYGYTF.

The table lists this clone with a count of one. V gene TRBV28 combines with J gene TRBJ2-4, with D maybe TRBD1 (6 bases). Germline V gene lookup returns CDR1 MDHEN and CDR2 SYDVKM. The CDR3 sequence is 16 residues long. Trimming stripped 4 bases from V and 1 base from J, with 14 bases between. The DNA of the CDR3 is TGTGCCAGCAGTTCAGGGGATTGGGGGGCCAAAAACATTCAGTACTTC. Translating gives CASSSGDWGAKNIQYF.

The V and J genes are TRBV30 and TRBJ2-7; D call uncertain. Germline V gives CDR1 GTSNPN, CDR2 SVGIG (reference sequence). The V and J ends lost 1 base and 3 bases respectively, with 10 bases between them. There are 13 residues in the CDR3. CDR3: CAWSDTLDYEQYF. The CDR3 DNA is TGTGCCTGGAGTGATACGTTGGACTACGAGCAGTACTTC.

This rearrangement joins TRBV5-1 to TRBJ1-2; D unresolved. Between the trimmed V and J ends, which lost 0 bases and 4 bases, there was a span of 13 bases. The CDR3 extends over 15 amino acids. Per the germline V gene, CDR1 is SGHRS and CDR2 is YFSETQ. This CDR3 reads CASSLGLPPLYGYTF. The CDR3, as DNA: TGCGCCAGCAGCTTGGGGCTCCCTCCCCTCTATGGCTACACCTTC.

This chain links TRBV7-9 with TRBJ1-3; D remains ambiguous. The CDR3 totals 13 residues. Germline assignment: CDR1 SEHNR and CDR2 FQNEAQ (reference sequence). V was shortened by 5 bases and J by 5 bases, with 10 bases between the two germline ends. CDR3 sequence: CASSPGVRNTIYF. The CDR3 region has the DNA TGTGCCAGCAGCCCCGGAGTGAGAAACACCATATATTTT.

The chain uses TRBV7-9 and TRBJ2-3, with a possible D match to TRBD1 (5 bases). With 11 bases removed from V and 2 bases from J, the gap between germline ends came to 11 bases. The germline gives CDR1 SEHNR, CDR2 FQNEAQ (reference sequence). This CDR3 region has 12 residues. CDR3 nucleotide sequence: TGTGCCCGACAGATCCTCACAGATACGCAGTATTTT. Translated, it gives CARQILTDTQYF.

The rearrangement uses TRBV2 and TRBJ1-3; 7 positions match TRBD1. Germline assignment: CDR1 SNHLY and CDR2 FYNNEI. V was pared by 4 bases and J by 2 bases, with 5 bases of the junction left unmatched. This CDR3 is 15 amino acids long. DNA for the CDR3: TGTGCCAGCAGTGTGGACAGGCTGACTGGAAACACCATATATTTT. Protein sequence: CASSVDRLTGNTIYF. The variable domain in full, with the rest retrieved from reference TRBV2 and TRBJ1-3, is EPEVTQTPSHQVTQMGQEVILRCVPISNHLYFYWYRQILGQKVEFLVSFYNNEISEKSEIFDDQFSVERPDGSNFTLKIRSTKLEDSAMYFCASSVDRLTGNTIYFGEGSWLTVV.

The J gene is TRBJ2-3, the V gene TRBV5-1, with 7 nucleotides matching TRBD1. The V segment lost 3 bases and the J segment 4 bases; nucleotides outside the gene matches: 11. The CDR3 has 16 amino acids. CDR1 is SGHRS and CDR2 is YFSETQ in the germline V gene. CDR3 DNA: TGCGCCAGCAGCTCCGGGACAGTCTTGGGGGCAGATACGCAGTATTTT. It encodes CASSSGTVLGADTQYF.

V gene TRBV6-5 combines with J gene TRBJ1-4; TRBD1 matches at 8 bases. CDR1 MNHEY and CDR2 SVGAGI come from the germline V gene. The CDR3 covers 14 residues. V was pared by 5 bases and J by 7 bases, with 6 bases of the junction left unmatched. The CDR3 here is CASSSRGRGEKLFF. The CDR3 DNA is TGTGCCAGCAGTAGCAGGGGGCGTGGTGAAAAACTGTTTTTT.

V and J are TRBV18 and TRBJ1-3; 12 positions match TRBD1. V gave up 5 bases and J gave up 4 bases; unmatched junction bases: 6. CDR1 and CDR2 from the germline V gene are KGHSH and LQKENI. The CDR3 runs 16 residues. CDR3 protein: CASSAGQGATGNTIYF. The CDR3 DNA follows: TGTGCCAGCTCAGCGGGACAGGGGGCAACCGGAAACACCATATATTTT.

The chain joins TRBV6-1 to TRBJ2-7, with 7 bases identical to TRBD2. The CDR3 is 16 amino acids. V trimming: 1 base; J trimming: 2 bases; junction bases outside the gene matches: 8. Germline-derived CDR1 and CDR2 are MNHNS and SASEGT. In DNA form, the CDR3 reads TGTGCCAGCAGTGAAGGGTTGTCTAGCGGTCCCTACGAGCAGTACTTC. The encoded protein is CASSEGLSSGPYEQYF.

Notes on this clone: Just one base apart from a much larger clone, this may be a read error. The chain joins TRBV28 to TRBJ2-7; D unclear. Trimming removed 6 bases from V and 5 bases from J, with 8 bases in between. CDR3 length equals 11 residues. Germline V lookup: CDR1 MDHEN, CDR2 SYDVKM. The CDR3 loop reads CASSSSNEQYF. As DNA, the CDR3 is TGTGCCAGCAGCTCCTCTAACGAGCAGTACTTC.

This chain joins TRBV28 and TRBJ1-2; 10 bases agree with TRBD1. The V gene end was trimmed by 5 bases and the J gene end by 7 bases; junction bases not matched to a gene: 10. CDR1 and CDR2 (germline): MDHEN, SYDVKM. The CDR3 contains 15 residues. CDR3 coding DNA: TGTGCCAGCAGTCCGCGGGGACAGGGGCGGGGTGGCTACACCTTC. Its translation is CASSPRGQGRGGYTF.

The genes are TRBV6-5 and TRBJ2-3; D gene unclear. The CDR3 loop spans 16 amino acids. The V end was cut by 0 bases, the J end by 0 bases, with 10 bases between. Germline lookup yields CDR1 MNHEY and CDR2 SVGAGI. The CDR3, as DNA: TGTGCCAGCAGTTACTCCTTCACAACGAGCACAGATACGCAGTATTTT. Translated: CASSYSFTTSTDTQYF.

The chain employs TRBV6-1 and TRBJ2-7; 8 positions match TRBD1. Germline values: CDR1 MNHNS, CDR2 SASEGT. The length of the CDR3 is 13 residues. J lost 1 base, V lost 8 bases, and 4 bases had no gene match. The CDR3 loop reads CASGTGGSYEQYF. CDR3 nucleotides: TGTGCCAGCGGGACAGGAGGTTCCTACGAGCAGTACTTC.

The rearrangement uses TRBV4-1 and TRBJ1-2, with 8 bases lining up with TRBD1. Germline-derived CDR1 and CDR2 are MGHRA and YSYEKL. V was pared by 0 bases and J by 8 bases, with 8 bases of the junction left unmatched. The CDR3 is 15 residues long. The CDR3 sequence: CASSQDTGQGQGYTF. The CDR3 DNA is TGCGCCAGCAGCCAAGATACCGGACAGGGACAAGGCTACACCTTC.

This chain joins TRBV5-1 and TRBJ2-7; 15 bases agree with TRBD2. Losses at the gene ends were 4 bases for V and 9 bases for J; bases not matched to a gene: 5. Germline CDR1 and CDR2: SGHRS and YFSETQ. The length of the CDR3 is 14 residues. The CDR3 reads CASSPGTSGRWQYF. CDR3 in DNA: TGCGCCAGCAGCCCCGGGACTAGCGGGAGGTGGCAGTACTTC. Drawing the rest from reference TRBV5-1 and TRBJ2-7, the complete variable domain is KAGVTQTPRYLIKTRGQQVTLSCSPISGHRSVSWYQQTPGQGLQFLFEYFSETQRNKGNFPGRFSGRQFSNSRSEMNVSTLELGDSALYLCASSPGTSGRWQYFGPGTRLTVT.

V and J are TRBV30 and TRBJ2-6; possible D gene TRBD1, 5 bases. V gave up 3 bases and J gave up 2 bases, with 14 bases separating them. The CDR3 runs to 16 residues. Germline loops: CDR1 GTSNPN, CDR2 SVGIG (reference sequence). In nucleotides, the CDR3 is TGTGCCTGGAGGAGATCCTGGGGCCCTGGGGCCAACGTCCTGACTTTC. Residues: CAWRRSWGPGANVLTF.

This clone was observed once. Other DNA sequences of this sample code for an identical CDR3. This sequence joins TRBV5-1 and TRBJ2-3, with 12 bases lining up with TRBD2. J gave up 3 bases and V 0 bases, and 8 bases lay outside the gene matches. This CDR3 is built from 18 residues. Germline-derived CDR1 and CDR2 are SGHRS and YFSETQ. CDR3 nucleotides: TGCGCCAGCAGCTTGGCGCGGACTAGCGGGGAGATAACAGATACGCAGTATTTT. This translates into CASSLARTSGEITDTQYF. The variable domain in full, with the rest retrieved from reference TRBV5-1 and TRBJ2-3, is KAGVTQTPRYLIKTRGQQVTLSCSPISGHRSVSWYQQTPGQGLQFLFEYFSETQRNKGNFPGRFSGRQFSNSRSEMNVSTLELGDSALYLCASSLARTSGEITDTQYFGPGTRLTVL.

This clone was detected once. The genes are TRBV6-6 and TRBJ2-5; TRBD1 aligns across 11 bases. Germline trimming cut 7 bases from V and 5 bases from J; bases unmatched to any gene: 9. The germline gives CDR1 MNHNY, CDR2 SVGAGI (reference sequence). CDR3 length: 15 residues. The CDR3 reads CASNKGQGGMETQYF. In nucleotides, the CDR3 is TGTGCCAGCAACAAGGGACAGGGGGGGATGGAGACCCAGTACTTC.

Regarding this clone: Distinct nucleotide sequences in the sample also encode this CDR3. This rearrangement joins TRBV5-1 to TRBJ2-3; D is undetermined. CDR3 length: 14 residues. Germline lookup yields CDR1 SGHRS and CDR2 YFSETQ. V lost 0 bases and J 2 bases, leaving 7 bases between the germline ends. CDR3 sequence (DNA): TGCGCCAGCAGCTTGGAGGGCAACACAGATACGCAGTATTTT. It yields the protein CASSLEGNTDTQYF.